The entry below describes one T cell receptor (beta chain). In germline, CDR1 is SGHVS, CDR2 FNYEAQ. The length of the CDR3 is 14 residues. V was cut by 1 base and J by 9 bases, with 14 bases left in between. This sample was included in a study of blood T cell repertoires in COVID-19. Individuals drawn from 24 US areas were roughly 18 to 89 years old. Original data processing: Reference gene primers were amplified, and this amplification served to estimate nucleated cell counts. Profiling relied on immunoSEQ multiplex PCR, and the TCRdb table lists in-frame clones only, not all of them. D and trimming come from the DNA, and the V and J calls and clone size come from that table. The table lists roughly 200,000 clones, 65% to 90% of them singletons, with 3.5% to 4.5% in the top ten.

The TCR comes from a middle-aged woman with acute COVID-19. V usage is TRBV7-6 and J usage is TRBJ2-3; the D gene is possibly TRBD2 (5 bases). Sequenced sample: PBMCs or T cells enriched from blood (not recorded which). The CDR3 is CASSLELESGTQYF. In DNA form, the CDR3 reads TGTGCCAGCAGCTTAGAACTAGAAAGTGGGACGCAGTATTTT.